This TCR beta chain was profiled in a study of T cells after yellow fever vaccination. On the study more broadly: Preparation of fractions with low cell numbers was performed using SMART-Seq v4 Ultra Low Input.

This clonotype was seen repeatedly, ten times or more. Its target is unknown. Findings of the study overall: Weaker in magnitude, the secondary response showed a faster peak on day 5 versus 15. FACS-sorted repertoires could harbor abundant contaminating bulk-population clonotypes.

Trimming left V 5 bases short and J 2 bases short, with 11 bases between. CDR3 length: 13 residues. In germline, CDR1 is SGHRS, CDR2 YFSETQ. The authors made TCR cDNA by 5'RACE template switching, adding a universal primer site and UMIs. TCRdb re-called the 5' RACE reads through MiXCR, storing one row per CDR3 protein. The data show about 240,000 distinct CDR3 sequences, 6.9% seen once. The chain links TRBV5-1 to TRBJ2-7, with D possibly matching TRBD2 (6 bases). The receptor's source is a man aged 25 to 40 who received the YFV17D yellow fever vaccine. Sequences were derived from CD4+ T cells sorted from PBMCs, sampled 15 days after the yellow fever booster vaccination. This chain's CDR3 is CASSPGLPYEQYF. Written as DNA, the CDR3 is TGCGCCAGCAGTCCCGGACTACCCTACGAGCAGTACTTC.